This is a list of T cell receptor beta chains from one sample in a study of tumor-infiltrating lymphocytes in primary liver carcinoma. TCRdb re-called the multiplex PCR reads through MiXCR, storing one row per CDR3 protein. The sample shows under 50,000 distinct CDR3 sequences, approximately 70% of them seen only once. Input material: liver tumor tissue from sampling region 5. The receptors derive from a man aged 40-49 years with primary liver carcinoma and hepatitis B virus infection. Each CDR3 is given with its conserved first and last residue. The D gene is left open where the match is weak. Clone size is stated in some rows and not others, as once, few, many or a class when expanded.

v_gene	j_gene	d_gene	abundance	CDR3aa	CDR3nt
TRBV28	TRBJ2-7	TRBD1	few	CASSLTGGEQYF	TGTGCCAGCAGTTTGACAGGGGGGGAGCAGTACTTC
TRBV19	TRBJ2-6	.	.	CASTNRVSGANVLTF	TGTGCCAGTACCAACAGGGTCTCTGGGGCCAACGTCCTGACTTTC
TRBV18	TRBJ2-3	TRBD2	.	CTSSPMASGSTDTQYF	TGTACCAGCTCACCAATGGCTAGCGGGAGTACAGATACGCAGTATTTT
TRBV30	TRBJ2-1	TRBD1	.	CAGHLQGTNEQFF	TGTGCCGGGCACCTACAGGGGACCAATGAGCAGTTCTTC
TRBV12-3/TRBV12-4	TRBJ2-5	TRBD2	.	CASSFRPAGYQEIQYF	TGTGCCAGCAGTTTTCGACCAGCGGGATACCAAGAGATCCAGTACTTC
TRBV12-3/TRBV12-4	TRBJ2-7	.	.	CASNRTEASYEQYF	TGTGCCAGCAATAGGACTGAAGCTTCCTATGAGCAGTACTTC
TRBV11-2	TRBJ2-7	.	.	CASCLPDGAYEQYF	TGTGCCAGCTGCTTACCCGACGGAGCCTACGAGCAGTACTTT
TRBV11-2	TRBJ2-1	TRBD2	.	CASSSPSGGAYNEQFF	TGTGCCAGCAGCTCGCCCAGTGGGGGGGCCTACAATGAGCAGTTCTTC
TRBV4-2	TRBJ1-6	.	.	CASSRSDSENSALHF	TGTGCCAGCAGCCGCTCGGACAGTGAGAATTCAGCCCTCCACTTT
TRBV29-1	TRBJ1-1	.	.	CSAKRGTSTEAFF	TGCAGCGCAAAGAGGGGGACTAGCACTGAGGCTTTCTTT
TRBV5-5	TRBJ2-2	TRBD2	.	CSNSFGVPGSSGELSF	TGTAGCAACAGCTTTGGGGTGCCCGGGAGCAGCGGGGAGCTGTCTTTT
TRBV28	TRBJ2-5	.	.	CASSSLGVQETQYF	TGTGCCAGCAGTTCCTTAGGTGTCCAAGAGACCCAGTACTTC
TRBV29-1	TRBJ2-1	.	.	CSVGGTRSLDEQFF	TGCAGCGTTGGCGGGACACGGAGTCTGGATGAGCAGTTCTTC
TRBV4-1	TRBJ2-1	TRBD2	once	CASSHAGGYDEQSF	TGCGCCAGCAGCCATGCGGGAGGGTACGATGAGCAGTCCTTC
TRBV7-9	TRBJ2-2	.	many	CASSLARTLTGELFF	TGTGCCAGCAGCTTAGCGCGGACTCTGACCGGGGAGCTGTTTTTT
TRBV15	TRBJ2-7	.	.	CATSGLPNSYEQYF	TGTGCCACCAGCGGGCTACCGAACTCCTACGAGCAGTACTTC
TRBV24-1	TRBJ2-5	.	many	CATSESSRPQETQYF	TGTGCCACCAGTGAATCGTCGAGGCCTCAAGAGACCCAGTACTTC
TRBV4-1	TRBJ2-7	.	.	CASNQEGQAYEHYF	TGCGCCAGCAACCAAGAGGGGCAGGCCTACGAGCACTACTTC